Here is one T cell receptor beta chain with its context. Its antigen is not yet known. Per-nucleotide qualities are absent, and no much larger clonotype sits a single base away. Participants in the prospective study were enrolled through a virtual design, were aged about 18 to 100 years, and lived in approximately 25 United States geographic areas. Cohort assignment in the prospective study relied on participant-reported clinical history from a screening survey and a study questionnaire. In the prospective study, whole blood, serum and a nasopharyngeal or oropharyngeal swab were collected from each participant by mobile phlebotomists. Participants in the prospective study had the option to provide additional blood draws and questionnaires over an approximately 2-month period. Before DNA extraction, prospective study blood samples were shipped either frozen or at room temperature. TCRbeta CDR3 regions were amplified from genomic DNA using the immunoSEQ Assay, a bias-controlled multiplex PCR. On the authors' methods: Nucleated cell counts per sample were estimated from amplification of reference gene primers within the assay. To quantify the absolute abundance of each unique TCRbeta CDR3 rearrangement, sequence reads were collapsed and filtered. For each sample, productive Simpson clonality was calculated by taking the square root of Simpson's diversity index across productive rearrangements. Sourced from immuneACCESS, this table was stored by TCRdb with only in-frame sequences that have V and J called. A share of the clones is absent; for the studies checked, an unresolved V gene accounts for under half, and the remainder has no known explanation. The V and J calls and clone size come from that table; D and trimming were worked out from the DNA. This sample comprises under 150,000 clones, roughly 90% of them detected only once. The top ten clonotypes cover more than 1% of the sample.

The record originates from a study of blood T cell repertoires in COVID-19 (TCRdb year 2020). Some background on the complete study: Samples covering the acute and convalescent phases of COVID-19 were provided by collaborators in the United States, Italy and Spain. The prospective study material was composed of cDNA or gDNA derived from T cells, B-cell-depleted T cells, or PBMCs. The dataset comprised deeply sampled blood TCRbeta repertoires from subjects exposed to, actively infected with, or recovered from COVID-19. A freely available public database, intended as a resource for researchers studying the immune response to SARS-CoV-2, is where the repertoires were released. Samples came from the ongoing ImmuneRACE study (first 160 participants) plus 1,254 subjects from 6 global collaborators. Nearly every sample came with metadata listing a de-identified subject ID, COVID-19 status, age in years and sex. Where HLA class I and class II types were available, the types were taken from metadata supplied by the sample provider, not from assay-based typing. Findings and caveats that apply to the study as a whole: How much clinical and demographic metadata was included differed by source and by participant, and the metadata was provided uncurated.

Its CDR3 holds 15 amino acids, cysteine through phenylalanine. The kept DNA is CDR3 alone, 45 bases in frame from the first base. The CDR1 and CDR2 encoded by the germline V gene are SGHRS and YFSETQ. V was cut back by 7 bases and J by 4 bases, leaving a gap of 21 bases between them. The chain is made from TRBV5-1 and TRBJ2-7, with a weak D call of TRBD2 (6 bases match). The clonotype originates from a woman in her twenties or thirties with acute COVID-19. Sequencing was performed on PBMCs or T cells enriched from blood (not recorded which). The DNA reads TGCGCCAGCGGCGGCACGCCGGGAGAGTCGTACGAGCAGTACTTC. Its translation is CASGGTPGESYEQYF. Here the CDR3 is joined to the reference TRBV5-1 and TRBJ2-7 genes, and the full variable domain is: KAGVTQTPRYLIKTRGQQVTLSCSPISGHRSVSWYQQTPGQGLQFLFEYFSETQRNKGNFPGRFSGRQFSNSRSEMNVSTLELGDSALYLCASGGTPGESYEQYFGPGTRLTVT.